This T cell receptor beta chain was identified in a study of T cells in Graves' hyperthyroidism and ophthalmopathy. Exclusion criteria comprised uncontrolled infection, other autoimmune disease, pregnancy or lactation. Cells are PBMCs isolated from about 10 ml of fresh blood. The TCR beta CDR3 regions underwent amplification using RNA transcripts as the source. Initially, a first-round RT-PCR of the TCR CDR3 employed the HTBI primer set. TCRdb reanalysed the multiplex PCR reads using MiXCR and keeps one entry per CDR3 protein. The data contain about 480,000 distinct CDR3 sequences, around 22% of them singletons. This receptor was identified in a young woman with Graves' ophthalmopathy. Sequenced sample: blood.

The CDR3 protein is CASSWAGTGDYEQYF. The CDR3 nucleotides read TGTGCCAGCAGTTGGGCCGGGACAGGCGACTACGAGCAGTACTTC. The chain has TRBV19 and TRBJ2-7; 8 bases align to TRBD1. In germline, CDR1 is LNHDA, CDR2 SQIVND (reference sequence). With V trimmed by 9 bases and J by 3 bases, 13 bases remained unmatched. This CDR3 spans 15 amino acids.